This is a list of T cell receptor beta chains from one sample in a study of cytomegalovirus exposure and HLA in healthy donors. Assay used: immunoSEQ multiplex PCR; TCRdb lists only in-frame clones, some missing. The sample includes roughly 130,000 clones, about 80% of them seen just once. The source material was PBMCs. The receptors shown here come from a male donor in good health and CMV-seronegative. CDR3s leave out the opening cysteine and the closing phenylalanine or tryptophan. D genes are given only for firm matches.

D gene	J gene	V gene	CDR3 protein
NA	TRBJ2-1	TRBV9	ASSGPGLGAEQF
NA	TRBJ1-1	TRBV7-8	ASSLAAGRGSDTEAF
TRBD2	TRBJ2-7	TRBV11-3	ASSLSPPGLAGVDEQY
TRBD2	TRBJ2-7	TRBV7-6	ASSLAGRGNYEQY
TRBD1	TRBJ2-5	TRBV18	ASSPLTGGREETQY
TRBD1	TRBJ1-5	TRBV19	ASSRPGGSNQPQH
NA	TRBJ2-7	TRBV5-1	ASSLDRYEQY
NA	TRBJ2-2	TRBV27	ASSLSEYRGELF
NA	TRBJ1-2	TRBV13	ASSLVLGGSYGYT
TRBD1	TRBJ2-5	TRBV15	ATSPGDRGSEQY
TRBD1	TRBJ1-2	TRBV6-5	ASRGDRITYGYT
NA	TRBJ2-4	TRBV13	ASSLAARNIQY
TRBD1	TRBJ1-2	TRBV13	ASSPDRGGYGYT
TRBD2	TRBJ2-3	TRBV6-6	ATQGTSGRGTDTQY
TRBD1	TRBJ2-7	TRBV7-9	ASSLTGGIDEQY
NA	TRBJ1-1	TRBV27	ASSFLGAAAEAF
NA	TRBJ1-3	TRBV30	AWSVVANTIY
TRBD2	TRBJ2-3	TRBV9	ASSVGLAGGTDTQY
NA	TRBJ1-2	TRBV10-1	ASSPRLNYGYT
TRBD1	TRBJ1-1	TRBV11-2	ASSARDRGTEAF
NA	TRBJ2-6	TRBV6-1	ASSKAGAGANVLT
NA	TRBJ1-6	TRBV7-3	ASSLRERGNSPLH
NA	TRBJ1-3	TRBV28	ASRIPSSGNTIY
TRBD1	TRBJ2-7	TRBV27	ASSLGQSSYEQY
NA	TRBJ2-7	TRBV10-2	ASRGDSEQY
NA	TRBJ2-1	TRBV5-1	ASSLGTADNEQF
TRBD2	TRBJ2-1	TRBV9	ASSVTSGGGIYGQF
NA	TRBJ2-3	TRBV29-1	SSSGLLITDTQY
NA	TRBJ1-2	TRBV28	ASSRGGYGYT
TRBD1	TRBJ1-1	TRBV18	ASSPQDRGQNTEAF